This T cell receptor beta chain appears in the sequencing data of a study of cytomegalovirus exposure and HLA in healthy donors. The V gene's germline CDR1 is SGDLS and CDR2 YYNGEE. This CDR3 is 15 amino acids long. Between the trimmed V and J ends, which lost 0 bases and 1 base, there was a span of 9 bases. Study-wide findings and caveats: Later on, an analysis showed TCR association rates differing by HLA locus, with DRB1 the most and HLA-C the fewest. HLA-A and HLA-B allele assignments for most subjects were reportedly predicted accurately using TCR beta sequences.

The PCR ran on 60 Vbeta and 13 Jbeta primers. Only in-frame clones appear in the TCRdb table, and some are missing; sequencing was by immunoSEQ multiplex PCR. The sample has roughly 120,000 clones, about 70% seen once. A remark on this clone: Its antigen remains unknown.

The rearrangement joins TRBV9 to TRBJ2-3, with D possibly being TRBD2 (6 bases). This clonotype was sampled from a woman in her thirties or forties in good health and CMV-seropositive. Sequences were obtained from PBMCs. The CDR3: CASSVVGGGTDTQYF. CDR3 in DNA: TGTGCCAGCAGCGTAGTCGGGGGAGGCACAGATACGCAGTATTTT.